Listed here are 10 T cell receptor beta chains from one sample, sequenced in a study of blood T cell repertoires in COVID-19. This table comes from immunoSEQ multiplex PCR, and its TCRdb copy is limited to in-frame clones, with some not included. This sample has some 91,000 clones, with approximately 90% found just once. Input material: peripheral blood. These receptors all come from a man aged 55 to 70 with acute or convalescent COVID-19.

The gene calls are TRBV2 and TRBJ1-6, with 9 bases fitting TRBD1. Losses at the gene ends were 9 bases for V and 8 bases for J; bases not matched to a gene: 11. Germline CDR1 SNHLY, CDR2 FYNNEI. The CDR3 extends over 15 amino acids. This CDR3 is CASTHEGQGDSPLHF. Written as DNA, the CDR3 is TGTGCCAGTACTCATGAGGGACAGGGTGATTCACCCCTCCACTTT.

This chain joins TRBV19 and TRBJ1-6, with 8 positions matching TRBD1. Germline CDR1 and CDR2: LNHDA and SQIVND (reference sequence). The CDR3 is 20 amino acids. Unmatched junction bases numbered 15, after V lost 5 bases and J lost 0 bases. This CDR3 is CASSWGPGTGLSSYNSPLHF. CDR3 DNA: TGTGCCAGTAGTTGGGGCCCCGGGACAGGATTGAGCTCCTATAATTCACCCCTCCACTTT. Using reference TRBV19 and TRBJ1-6 for the parts outside the CDR3, the full variable domain is DGGITQSPKYLFRKEGQNVTLSCEQNLNHDAMYWYRQDPGQGLRLIYYSQIVNDFQKGDIAEGYSVSREKKESFPLTVTSAQKNPTAFYLCASSWGPGTGLSSYNSPLHFGNGTRLTVT.

This clone was counted once. J is TRBJ1-4 and V is TRBV9, with TRBD1 matching over 10 bases. Per the germline V gene, CDR1 is SGDLS and CDR2 is YYNGEE. The CDR3 spans 18 residues. The J segment lost 7 bases and the V segment lost 3 bases, leaving 15 bases of the junction unmatched. The CDR3 DNA reads as TGTGCCAGCAGCGGAGGATCATATTCCGGGACAGGGGCTGAAAAACTGTTTTTT. As protein: CASSGGSYSGTGAEKLFF.

The chain joins TRBV6-5 to TRBJ1-1; D unclear. The CDR3 totals 12 residues. Germline values: CDR1 MNHEY, CDR2 SVGAGI. The V gene lost 10 bases and the J gene lost 0 bases, with 9 bases spanning the gap. The CDR3 sequence is CATSTLNTEAFF. CDR3 nucleotide sequence: TGTGCCACCTCGACATTGAACACTGAAGCTTTCTTT.

The rearrangement joins TRBV19 to TRBJ1-5; possible D gene TRBD1, 5 bases. Trimming removed 7 bases from V and 5 bases from J, with 12 bases in between. Germline V gene sequence: CDR1 LNHDA, CDR2 SQIVND (reference sequence). The length of the CDR3 is 13 residues. The CDR3 DNA is TGTGCCAGTATGCAGGGCCCTTATCAGCCCCAGCATTTT. This translates into CASMQGPYQPQHF. Together with reference TRBV19 and TRBJ1-5, the CDR3 gives the full variable domain: DGGITQSPKYLFRKEGQNVTLSCEQNLNHDAMYWYRQDPGQGLRLIYYSQIVNDFQKGDIAEGYSVSREKKESFPLTVTSAQKNPTAFYLCASMQGPYQPQHFGDGTRLSIL.

The genes are TRBV4-2 and TRBJ2-5, with a tentative D call TRBD2 (7 bases). Trimming pared 1 base from V and 5 bases from J, leaving 17 bases between. The CDR3 length is 16 residues. Germline CDR1 is LGHNA and CDR2 is YNFKEQ. As DNA, the CDR3 is TGTGCCAGCAGCCAAGTAATGGGCAGGGGAGGGGAGACCCAGTACTTC. Translating it yields CASSQVMGRGGETQYF.

This chain links TRBV4-2 with TRBJ1-4; D is unresolved. The germline CDR1 and CDR2 sequences are LGHNA and YNFKEQ. CDR3 length equals 16 residues. V was cut by 2 bases and J by 0 bases, with 10 bases left in between. The CDR3 region is CASSQIGGATNEKLFF. The CDR3, as DNA: TGTGCCAGCAGCCAAATCGGAGGAGCAACTAATGAAAAACTGTTTTTT.

In DNA, the CDR3 is TGTGCCAGCAGTTCACTCCTCAATCAGCCCCAGCATTTT. This gives the protein CASSSLLNQPQHF. The chain has TRBV6-5 and TRBJ1-5; no definite D call. CDR3 length: 13 amino acids. Germline CDR1 is MNHEY and CDR2 is SVGAGI. With 4 bases removed from V and 3 bases from J, the gap between germline ends came to 7 bases.

The genes are TRBV5-8 and TRBJ2-2; tentative D call: TRBD2 (6 bases). The CDR3 runs to 16 residues. V was trimmed by 2 bases and J by 4 bases, leaving 15 bases between them. CDR1 and CDR2 from the germline V gene are SGHTS and YDEGEE. CDR3 protein: CASSFVEGSFTGELFF. CDR3 DNA: TGTGCCAGCAGCTTTGTGGAGGGATCATTCACCGGGGAGCTGTTTTTT. Drawing the rest from reference TRBV5-8 and TRBJ2-2, the complete variable domain is EAGVTQSPTHLIKTRGQQATLRCSPISGHTSVYWYQQALGLGLQFLLWYDEGEERNRGNFPPRFSGRQFPNYSSELNVNALELEDSALYLCASSFVEGSFTGELFFGEGSRLTVL.

The CDR3 bases are TGTGCCAGCAGCTCATTACAGGGGGCTGCCTACGAGCAGTACTTC. It encodes CASSSLQGAAYEQYF. The chain is built from TRBV7-2 and TRBJ2-7; TRBD1 agrees at 9 bases. The CDR3 covers 15 residues. V was clipped by 4 bases and J by 2 bases; unmatched bases: 6. Germline V gene data show CDR1 as SGHTA and CDR2 as FQGNSA.